The 29 T cell receptor beta chains below come from one sample, sequenced in a study of T cells after yellow fever vaccination (dated by TCRdb to about 2019). Explained via the paper, the treatment or condition label denotes: live attenuated yellow fever vaccine strain. Library preparation was by 5' RACE. Sequencing took place on an Illumina NovaSeq 6000. In TCRdb, the public reads were trimmed at Q25 with fastp and aligned with MiXCR, with productive beta chains retained. Duplicate CDR3 protein sequences are folded into a single record with the most common DNA and genes. For this sample the table gives approximately 240,000 distinct CDR3 sequences, of which approximately 3.5% were detected only once. The top ten clones comprise around 19% of the sample. The source material was PBMCs, sampled 15 days after the yellow fever booster vaccination. The source is a man aged 18 to 35 who received the YFV17D yellow fever vaccine.

This clonotype was observed many times. This chain joins TRBV7-9 and TRBJ2-7; 7 nucleotides match TRBD1. V lost 7 bases to trimming and J lost 4 bases; unmatched junction nucleotides: 13. The germline gives CDR1 SEHNR, CDR2 FQNEAQ (reference sequence). The CDR3 is 15 residues long. CDR3 loop: CASIIMTGIPYEQYF. DNA for the CDR3: TGTGCCAGCATAATCATGACAGGGATACCTTACGAGCAGTACTTC.

This clonotype has ten or more counts. The chain carries TRBV7-3 and TRBJ2-3, with 12 nucleotides matching TRBD1. The CDR3 runs to 18 residues. V trimming: 4 bases; J trimming: 1 base; junction bases outside the gene matches: 9. Germline V gene sequence: CDR1 SGHTA, CDR2 FQGTGA. For the CDR3, the DNA is TGTGCCAGCAGCTCCGGGACAGGGGGCATCCTTGGCACAGATACGCAGTATTTT. Translated: CASSSGTGGILGTDTQYF.

Many counts were recorded for this clonotype. This chain's CDR3 is CASSLDTIGEQFF. CDR3 in DNA: TGTGCCAGCAGCTTAGATACTATCGGTGAGCAGTTCTTC. This chain uses TRBV7-9 with TRBJ2-1; D is ambiguous. V gave up 1 base and J gave up 9 bases, with 10 bases separating them. The germline CDR1 and CDR2 sequences are SEHNR and FQNEAQ (reference sequence). The CDR3 length is 13 residues.

This clonotype was seen ten or more times. The chain recombines TRBV19 with TRBJ1-2, with D uncertain. V was pared by 4 bases and J by 3 bases, with 9 bases between. Per germline, CDR1 LNHDA and CDR2 SQIVND (reference sequence). This CDR3 has 13 amino acids. The CDR3 bases are TGTGCCAGTAGTAACTCGGAAGACTATGGCTACACCTTC. This encodes CASSNSEDYGYTF.

This clonotype was counted many times. The gene calls are TRBV5-1 and TRBJ1-2, with D uncertain. The CDR3 is 14 residues long. V lost 0 bases to trimming and J lost 1 base, with 7 bases between them. The germline V gene encodes CDR1 SGHRS and CDR2 YFSETQ. CDR3 nucleotides: TGCGCCAGCAGCTTGGAGTCCGTTAACTATGGCTACACCTTC. Translation: CASSLESVNYGYTF. Complete variable domain (other parts from reference TRBV5-1 and TRBJ1-2): KAGVTQTPRYLIKTRGQQVTLSCSPISGHRSVSWYQQTPGQGLQFLFEYFSETQRNKGNFPGRFSGRQFSNSRSEMNVSTLELGDSALYLCASSLESVNYGYTFGSGTRLTVV.

Note on this clonotype: Its ends do not fully match the called genes, so a read error is possible. J is TRBJ1-4 and V is TRBV7-2; TRBD1 agrees at 7 bases. Germline lookup yields CDR1 SGHTA and CDR2 FQGNSA. This CDR3 region has 15 residues. For the CDR3, the DNA is TGTGCCTGCAGCCCAGAGACAGGGAATTATGAAAAACTGTTTTTT. Amino acid sequence: CACSPETGNYEKLFF. The full variable domain, with the rest looked up from reference TRBV7-2 and TRBJ1-4, is GAGVSQSPSNKVTEKGKDVELRCDPISGHTALYWYRQSLGQGLEFLIYFQGNSAPDKSGLPSDRFSAERTGGSVSTLTIQRTQQEDSAVYLCACSPETGNYEKLFFGSGTQLSVL.

This clonotype was found many times. The genes are TRBV30 and TRBJ2-3; TRBD2 is a possible D gene (7 bases). The CDR3 has 14 amino acids. Germline V gene lookup returns CDR1 GTSNPN and CDR2 SVGIG (reference sequence). Trimming pared 4 bases from V and 6 bases from J, leaving 17 bases between. For the CDR3, the DNA is TGTGCCTGGATTCGGGGGGCCCCAGTGGATACGCAGTATTTT. It yields the protein CAWIRGAPVDTQYF. The whole variable domain, remainder taken from reference TRBV30 and TRBJ2-3, is SQTIHQWPATLVQPVGSPLSLECTVEGTSNPNLYWYRQAAGRGLQLLFYSVGIGQISSEVPQNLSASRPQDRQFILSSKKLLLSDSGFYLCAWIRGAPVDTQYFGPGTRLTVL.

This clonotype was picked up many times. The V gene is TRBV6-5, the J gene TRBJ1-6; the D gene is possibly TRBD1 (6 bases). V was trimmed by 5 bases and J by 10 bases, leaving 15 bases between them. This CDR3 has 14 residues. The V gene's germline CDR1 is MNHEY and CDR2 SVGAGI. The CDR3 nucleotides read TGTGCCAGCAGTAGGGGAGGGGGTCTATCACCCCTCCACTTT. Translation gives CASSRGGGLSPLHF.

This clonotype was counted at least ten times. This rearrangement joins TRBV20-1 to TRBJ2-7; tentatively, D is TRBD1 or TRBD2 (5 bases each). The CDR3 runs to 13 residues. Germline values: CDR1 DFQATT, CDR2 SNEGSKA (reference sequence). Trimming pared 3 bases from V and 7 bases from J, leaving 16 bases between. The CDR3 spells CSASFPGLYEQYV. The CDR3 coding sequence is TGCAGTGCTAGCTTTCCGGGGCTCTATGAGCAGTACGTC.

This clonotype was recorded at least ten times. This chain links TRBV7-9 with TRBJ2-7; D ambiguous. This CDR3 comprises 12 residues. Deletions cut 11 bases from V and 1 base from J, with 12 bases between. Germline CDR1 and CDR2: SEHNR and FQNEAQ (reference sequence). The CDR3: CASAPESYEQYF. The CDR3 bases are TGTGCCTCCGCCCCAGAGTCCTACGAGCAGTACTTC. The entire variable domain, with the rest obtained from reference TRBV7-9 and TRBJ2-7, is as follows: DTGVSQNPRHKITKRGQNVTFRCDPISEHNRLYWYRQTLGQGPEFLTYFQNEAQLEKSRLLSDRFSAERPKGSFSTLEIQRTEQGDSAMYLCASAPESYEQYFGPGTRLTVT.

This clonotype has a count of ten or more. V is TRBV6-1 and J is TRBJ2-1; D is ambiguous. The CDR3 spans 17 residues. Germline V lookup: CDR1 MNHNS, CDR2 SASEGT. The V end was cut by 0 bases, the J end by 4 bases, with 16 bases between. The CDR3: CASSEALTSTKYNEQFF. Written as DNA, the CDR3 is TGTGCCAGCAGTGAAGCGCTGACCTCAACGAAATACAATGAGCAGTTCTTC.

The sample holds many counts of this clonotype. The V gene is TRBV2, the J gene TRBJ1-2, with no clear D. Trimming stripped 2 bases from V and 5 bases from J, with 6 bases between. Germline V gene sequence: CDR1 SNHLY, CDR2 FYNNEI. The CDR3 contains 12 residues. The CDR3: CASSEQEYGYTF. CDR3 in DNA: TGTGCCAGCAGTGAACAGGAATATGGCTACACCTTC.

At least ten counts were recorded for this clonotype. The V call is TRBV5-1, the J call TRBJ1-1; D call uncertain. The length of the CDR3 is 13 residues. Between the trimmed V and J ends, which lost 0 bases and 7 bases, there was a span of 10 bases. Germline lookup yields CDR1 SGHRS and CDR2 YFSETQ. DNA for the CDR3: TGCGCCAGCAGCTTGGAACTGGCACGTGAAGCTTTCTTT. Translation gives CASSLELAREAFF.

This clonotype was picked up many times. V is TRBV18 and J is TRBJ1-2; D is perhaps TRBD1 (5 bases). Germline loops: CDR1 KGHSH, CDR2 LQKENI. This CDR3 is built from 15 residues. V lost 5 bases and J lost 2, with 15 bases in between. The CDR3 here is CASSFTTDPNYGYTF. In DNA, the CDR3 is TGTGCCAGCTCATTTACGACAGACCCAAACTATGGCTACACCTTC.

This clonotype was seen repeatedly, ten times or more. The genes are TRBV18 and TRBJ2-7; 10 bases line up with TRBD1. Per germline, CDR1 KGHSH and CDR2 LQKENI. After removal of 1 base from V and 5 bases from J, the junction contained 5 bases not matched to a gene. This CDR3 has 15 amino acids. The CDR3 loop reads CASSPRGTGAHEQYF. CDR3 nucleotides: TGTGCCAGCTCACCACGTGGGACAGGGGCACACGAGCAGTACTTC.

This clonotype showed up many times. The J gene is TRBJ1-2, the V gene TRBV12-3 or TRBV12-4; unclear D gene. This CDR3 has 15 residues. Trimming left V 3 bases short and J 1 base short, with 12 bases between. CDR3 DNA sequence: TGTGCCAGCAGTTTGCGCGGATATGTTAACTATGGCTACACCTTC. It translates to CASSLRGYVNYGYTF.

This clonotype was seen many times. V gene TRBV7-9 combines with J gene TRBJ1-4; D possibly corresponds to TRBD1 (6 bases). The CDR3 is 15 amino acids. Germline V CDR1 and CDR2: SEHNR, FQNEAQ (reference sequence). The V and J ends lost 5 bases and 1 base respectively, with 11 bases between them. The CDR3 is CASSPLQGTNEKLFF. Written as DNA, the CDR3 is TGTGCCAGCAGCCCTCTACAGGGAACTAATGAAAAACTGTTTTTT.

This clonotype showed up many times. The rearrangement uses TRBV11-2 and TRBJ1-2; D is ambiguous. Germline V lookup: CDR1 SGHAT, CDR2 FQNNGV. V lost 5 bases and J lost 8, with 15 bases in between. This CDR3 has 13 residues. The CDR3 loop reads CASSDHGLVGYTF. DNA of the CDR3: TGTGCCAGCAGCGATCACGGGCTGGTCGGCTACACCTTC.

This clonotype was seen at least ten times. The V gene is TRBV6-2 or TRBV6-3, the J gene TRBJ1-4; no reliable D call. CDR3 length equals 13 residues. Trimming pared 4 bases from V and 7 bases from J, leaving 10 bases between. Germline CDR1 and CDR2: MNHEY and SVGEGT. CDR3: CASSFRLAEKLFF. DNA for the CDR3: TGTGCCAGCAGTTTTAGGTTGGCTGAAAAACTGTTTTTT.

This clonotype was seen repeatedly, ten times or more. The rearrangement joins TRBV7-9 to TRBJ2-2, with a tentative D call TRBD1 (6 bases). The V end lost 5 bases, the J end lost 0 bases, and 16 bases lay between the germline ends. Germline V gene sequence: CDR1 SEHNR, CDR2 FQNEAQ (reference sequence). This CDR3 region has 17 residues. The CDR3 bases are TGTGCCAGCAGCGTCGCAACCGGACAGCCGAACACCGGGGAGCTGTTTTTT. Translated, it gives CASSVATGQPNTGELFF.

The chain couples TRBV7-2 to TRBJ2-3, with 7 bases fitting TRBD2. This CDR3 is 14 amino acids long. V was clipped by 5 bases and J by 1 base; unmatched bases: 3. CDR1 and CDR2 from the germline V gene are SGHTA and FQGNSA. This CDR3 is CASSQRDGTDTQYF. The CDR3 DNA follows: TGTGCCAGCAGCCAGCGGGACGGCACAGATACGCAGTATTTT.

This clonotype was seen many times. The chain is built from TRBV29-1 and TRBJ1-1, with TRBD1 identical over 7 bases. Germline-derived CDR1 and CDR2 are SQVTM and ANQGSEA. J was trimmed by 4 bases and V by 6 bases; bases with no gene match: 14. The CDR3 sequence is 15 residues long. DNA for the CDR3: TGCAGCGTCGCACAGGGGTGGGGAATGGGCACTGAAGCTTTCTTT. Protein product: CSVAQGWGMGTEAFF.

This clonotype occurred once. This may be a read error, as it is one base from a much larger clone. The rearrangement uses TRBV7-9 and TRBJ1-1; D is unresolved. The V gene lost 4 bases and the J gene lost 4 bases, with 13 bases spanning the gap. This CDR3 spans 14 amino acids. Per the germline V gene, CDR1 is SEHNR and CDR2 is FQNEAQ (reference sequence). The CDR3, as DNA: TGTGCCAGCAGCTCCCCGGTGTATCGCACTGAAGCTTTCTTT. This codes for CASSSPVYRTEAFF.

On this clonotype: Possible read error: a much larger clone is one base away. The chain is built from TRBV7-9 and TRBJ1-6; D not resolved. This CDR3 is 13 amino acids long. In germline, CDR1 is SEHNR, CDR2 FQNEAQ (reference sequence). Trimming left V 3 bases short and J 7 bases short, with 7 bases between. CDR3 sequence reads: CASSFSANSPLHF. The CDR3 DNA sequence: TGTGCCAGCAGCTTTTCCGCCAATTCACCCCTCCACTTT. The variable domain in full, completed from reference TRBV7-9 and TRBJ1-6, reads DTGVSQNPRHKITKRGQNVTFRCDPISEHNRLYWYRQTLGQGPEFLTYFQNEAQLEKSRLLSDRFSAERPKGSFSTLEIQRTEQGDSAMYLCASSFSANSPLHFGNGTRLTVT.

This clonotype was detected ten times or more. This rearrangement joins TRBV5-1 to TRBJ2-7; tentatively, D is TRBD2 (6 bases). Trimming pared 0 bases from V and 7 bases from J, leaving 11 bases between. The CDR3 extends over 13 amino acids. Germline V CDR1 and CDR2: SGHRS, YFSETQ. CDR3 amino acids: CASSLGSGREQYV. The CDR3 nucleotides are TGCGCCAGCAGCTTGGGGAGCGGGCGGGAGCAGTACGTC.

This clonotype was counted many times. This chain connects TRBV5-1 to TRBJ2-5; 8 bases are shared with TRBD1. With 4 bases clipped from V and 5 bases from J, the junction kept 7 bases outside the gene matches. This CDR3 is 14 amino acids long. Germline V gene data show CDR1 as SGHRS and CDR2 as YFSETQ. DNA of the CDR3: TGCGCCAGCAGCCGCCCTACAGGGGGGGAGACCCAGTACTTC. Translating it yields CASSRPTGGETQYF.

This clonotype was counted at least ten times. J is TRBJ2-1 and V is TRBV7-9; unclear D gene. CDR1 and CDR2 (germline): SEHNR, FQNEAQ (reference sequence). The CDR3 is 11 amino acids. The V end lost 2 bases, the J end lost 6 bases, and 2 bases lay between the germline ends. The DNA of the CDR3 is TGTGCCAGCAGCTTAACCAATGAGCAGTTCTTC. It translates to CASSLTNEQFF.

At least ten counts were recorded for this clonotype. This sequence joins TRBV20-1 and TRBJ2-5; 11 bases match TRBD2. The CDR3 consists of 18 residues. Germline CDR1 and CDR2: DFQATT and SNEGSKA (reference sequence). The J segment lost 4 bases and the V segment lost 3 bases, leaving 16 bases of the junction unmatched. The CDR3 loop reads CSASPTSGGGPGRETQYF. CDR3 DNA sequence: TGCAGTGCTAGCCCCACTAGCGGGGGAGGACCAGGTCGAGAGACCCAGTACTTC.

This clonotype appeared many times. V and J are TRBV5-1 and TRBJ2-1, with 15 bases matching TRBD2. The V segment lost 5 bases and the J segment 5 bases; nucleotides outside the gene matches: 8. The CDR3 runs 17 residues. The V gene's germline CDR1 is SGHRS and CDR2 YFSETQ. The CDR3 DNA follows: TGCGCCAGCAGAACCGGGACTAGCGGGGGGAAACACAATGAGCAGTTCTTC. Its translation: CASRTGTSGGKHNEQFF. Full variable domain (remainder filled in from reference TRBV5-1 and TRBJ2-1): KAGVTQTPRYLIKTRGQQVTLSCSPISGHRSVSWYQQTPGQGLQFLFEYFSETQRNKGNFPGRFSGRQFSNSRSEMNVSTLELGDSALYLCASRTGTSGGKHNEQFFGPGTRLTVL.